This T cell receptor beta chain was sequenced in a study of blood T cell repertoires in COVID-19. Profiling relied on immunoSEQ multiplex PCR, and the TCRdb table lists in-frame clones only, not all of them. The data contain over 200,000 clones, 85% to 90% of them singletons. CDR3 length: 12 amino acids. Per the germline V gene, CDR1 is KGHSH and CDR2 is LQKENI. The V end was cut by 5 bases, the J end by 7 bases, with 9 bases between. The source material was PBMCs or T cells enriched from blood (not recorded which). The rearrangement joins TRBV18 to TRBJ1-5; possible D gene TRBD1, 5 bases. The source of this sequence is a man younger than 35 who had recovered from COVID-19. CDR3 bases: TGTGCCAGCTCAGCGACAGACCAGCCCCAGCATTTT. This translates into CASSATDQPQHF.